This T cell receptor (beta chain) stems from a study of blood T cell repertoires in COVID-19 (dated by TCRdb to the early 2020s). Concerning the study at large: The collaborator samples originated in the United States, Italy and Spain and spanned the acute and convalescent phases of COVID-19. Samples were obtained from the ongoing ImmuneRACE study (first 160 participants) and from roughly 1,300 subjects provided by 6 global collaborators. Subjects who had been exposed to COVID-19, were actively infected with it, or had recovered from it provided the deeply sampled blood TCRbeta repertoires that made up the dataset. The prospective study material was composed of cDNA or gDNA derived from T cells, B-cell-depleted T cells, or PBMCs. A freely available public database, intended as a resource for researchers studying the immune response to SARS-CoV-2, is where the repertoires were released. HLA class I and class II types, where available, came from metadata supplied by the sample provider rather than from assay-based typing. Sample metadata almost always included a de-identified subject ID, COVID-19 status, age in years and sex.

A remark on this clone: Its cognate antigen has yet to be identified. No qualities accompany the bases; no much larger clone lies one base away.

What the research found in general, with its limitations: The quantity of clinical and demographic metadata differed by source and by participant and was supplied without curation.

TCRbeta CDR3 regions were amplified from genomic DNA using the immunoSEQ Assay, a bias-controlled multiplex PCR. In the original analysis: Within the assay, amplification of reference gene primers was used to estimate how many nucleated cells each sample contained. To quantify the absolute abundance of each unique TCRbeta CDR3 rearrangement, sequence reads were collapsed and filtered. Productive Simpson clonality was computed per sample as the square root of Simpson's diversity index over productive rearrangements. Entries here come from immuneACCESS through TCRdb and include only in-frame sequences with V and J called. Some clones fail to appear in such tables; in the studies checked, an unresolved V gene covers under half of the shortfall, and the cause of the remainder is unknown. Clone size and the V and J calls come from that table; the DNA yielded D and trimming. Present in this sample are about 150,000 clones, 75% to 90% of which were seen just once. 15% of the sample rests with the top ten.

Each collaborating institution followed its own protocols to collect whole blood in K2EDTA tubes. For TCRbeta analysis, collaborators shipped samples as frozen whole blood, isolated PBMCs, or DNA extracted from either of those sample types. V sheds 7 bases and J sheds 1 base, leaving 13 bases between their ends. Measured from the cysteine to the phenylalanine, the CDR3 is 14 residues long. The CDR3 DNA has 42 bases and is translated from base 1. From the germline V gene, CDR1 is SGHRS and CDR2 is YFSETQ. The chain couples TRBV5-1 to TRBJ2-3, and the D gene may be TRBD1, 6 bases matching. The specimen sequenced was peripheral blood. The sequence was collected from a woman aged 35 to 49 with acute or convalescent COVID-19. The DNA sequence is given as TGCGCCAGCGGACAGAGCCATCGCACAGATACGCAGTATTTT. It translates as CASGQSHRTDTQYF.